This T cell receptor (beta chain) was sequenced during a study of shared clonotypes between healthy human individuals. As for the study in general: Donors consisted of two women and three men between 18 and 49. Three plates each covered CD4 naive and memory; CD8 naive two, CD8 memory one. Study-level points and caveats: Investigators collected only blood, and repertoires in tissues likely differ.

A CD45RA+ naive subset and a CD45RA-negative memory subset were split from CD4+ cells. The method was immunoSEQ multiplex PCR; TCRdb's version includes in-frame clones alone and lacks a portion of them. The sample includes over a million clones, around 98% of them seen just once. Regarding this clone: Antigen specificity is unknown.

V dropped 2 bases and J dropped 0; count of bases not matched to a gene: 9. CDR1 is SGHRS and CDR2 is YFSETQ in the germline V gene. The CDR3 is 18 amino acids. The sequence derives from a man aged 25-40 years in good health. The sequencing sample was made of naive CD4+ T cells sorted from blood. Sample subset: CD45RA+ positively selected. The rearrangement uses TRBV5-1 and TRBJ2-2; 8 positions match TRBD1. This CDR3 is CASSLKSTGAANTGELFF. CDR3 coding DNA: TGCGCCAGCAGCTTAAAATCGACAGGGGCCGCGAACACCGGGGAGCTGTTTTTT. The full variable domain, its missing parts supplied by reference TRBV5-1 and TRBJ2-2, is KAGVTQTPRYLIKTRGQQVTLSCSPISGHRSVSWYQQTPGQGLQFLFEYFSETQRNKGNFPGRFSGRQFSNSRSEMNVSTLELGDSALYLCASSLKSTGAANTGELFFGEGSRLTVL.